This paragraph covers one T cell receptor (beta chain) sequence. The entry originates in a study of blood T cell repertoires in COVID-19. Germline CDR1 is MNHEY and CDR2 is SVGEGT. V gave up 4 bases and J gave up 5 bases, with 9 bases separating them. The length of the CDR3 is 13 residues. Some clones are missing from TCRdb's copy, which holds only in-frame ones; the method was immunoSEQ multiplex PCR. In the table there are over 90,000 clones, approximately 79% of which are singletons. The V and J genes are TRBV6-2 or TRBV6-3 and TRBJ2-4, with D uncertain. This TCR was recovered from a man between 70 and 80 years old with COVID-19, enrolled during active disease. Sample: peripheral blood. CDR3 sequence reads: CASSFLYENIQYF. The CDR3 DNA reads TGTGCCAGCAGTTTTCTCTACGAAAACATTCAGTACTTC.